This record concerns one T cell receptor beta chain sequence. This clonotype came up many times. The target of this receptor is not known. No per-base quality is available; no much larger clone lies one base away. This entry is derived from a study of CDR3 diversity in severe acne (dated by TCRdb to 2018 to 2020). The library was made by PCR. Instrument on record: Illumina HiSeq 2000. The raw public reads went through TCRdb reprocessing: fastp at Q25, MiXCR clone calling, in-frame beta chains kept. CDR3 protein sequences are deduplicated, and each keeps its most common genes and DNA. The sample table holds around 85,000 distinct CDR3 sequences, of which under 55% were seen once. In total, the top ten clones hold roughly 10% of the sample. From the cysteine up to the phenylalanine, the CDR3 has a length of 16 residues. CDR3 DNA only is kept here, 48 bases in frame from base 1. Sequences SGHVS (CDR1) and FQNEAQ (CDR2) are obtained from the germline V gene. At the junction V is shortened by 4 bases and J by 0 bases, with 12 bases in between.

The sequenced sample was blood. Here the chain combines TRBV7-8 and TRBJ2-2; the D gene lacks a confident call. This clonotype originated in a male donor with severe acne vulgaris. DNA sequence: TGTGCCAGCAGCTCCTATGACCGGGCGAACACCGGGGAGCTGTTTTTT. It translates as CASSSYDRANTGELFF.